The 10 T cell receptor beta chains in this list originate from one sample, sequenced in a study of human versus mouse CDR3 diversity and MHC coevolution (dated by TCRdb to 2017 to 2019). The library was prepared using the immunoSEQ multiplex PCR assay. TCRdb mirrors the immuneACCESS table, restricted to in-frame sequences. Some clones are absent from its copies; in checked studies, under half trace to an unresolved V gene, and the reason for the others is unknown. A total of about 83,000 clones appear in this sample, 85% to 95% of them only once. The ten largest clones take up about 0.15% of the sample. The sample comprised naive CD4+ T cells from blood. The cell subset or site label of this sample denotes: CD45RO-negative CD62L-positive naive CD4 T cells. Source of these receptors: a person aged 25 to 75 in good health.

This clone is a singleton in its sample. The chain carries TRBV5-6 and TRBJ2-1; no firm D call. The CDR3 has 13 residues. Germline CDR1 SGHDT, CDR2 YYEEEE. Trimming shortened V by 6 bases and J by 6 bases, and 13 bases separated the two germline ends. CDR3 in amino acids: CASTIVVVNEQFF. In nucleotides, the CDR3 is TGTGCCAGCACCATTGTAGTGGTCAATGAGCAGTTCTTC. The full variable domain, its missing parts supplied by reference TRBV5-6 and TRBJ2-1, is DAGVTQSPTHLIKTRGQQVTLRCSPKSGHDTVSWYQQALGQGPQFIFQYYEEEERQRGNFPDRFSGHQFPNYSSELNVNALLLGDSALYLCASTIVVVNEQFFGPGTRLTVL.

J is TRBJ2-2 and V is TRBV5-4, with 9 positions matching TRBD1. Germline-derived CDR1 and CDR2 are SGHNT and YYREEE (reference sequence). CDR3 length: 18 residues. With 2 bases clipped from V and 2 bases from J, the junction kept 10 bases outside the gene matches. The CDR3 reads CASSFTGGVGYNTGELFF. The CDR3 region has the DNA TGTGCCAGCAGCTTTACAGGGGGCGTAGGGTATAACACCGGGGAGCTGTTTTTT. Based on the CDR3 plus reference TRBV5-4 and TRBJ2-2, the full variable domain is ETGVTQSPTHLIKTRGQQVTLRCSSQSGHNTVSWYQQALGQGPQFIFQYYREEENGRGNFPPRFSGLQFPNYSSELNVNALELDDSALYLCASSFTGGVGYNTGELFFGEGSRLTVL.

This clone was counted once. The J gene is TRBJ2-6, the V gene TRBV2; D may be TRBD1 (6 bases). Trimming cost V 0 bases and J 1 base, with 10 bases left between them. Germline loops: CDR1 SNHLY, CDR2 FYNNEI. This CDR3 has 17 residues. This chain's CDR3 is CASSEAQGRSGANVLTF. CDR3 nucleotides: TGTGCCAGCAGTGAAGCGCAGGGGCGTTCTGGGGCCAACGTCCTGACTTTC.

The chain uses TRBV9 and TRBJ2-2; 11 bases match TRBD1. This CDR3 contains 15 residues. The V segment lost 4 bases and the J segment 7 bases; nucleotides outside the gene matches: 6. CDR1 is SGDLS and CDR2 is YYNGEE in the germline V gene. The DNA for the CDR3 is TGTGCCAGCAGCAAGGGACAGGGGGGAGTCGGGGAGCTGTTTTTT. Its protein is CASSKGQGGVGELFF.

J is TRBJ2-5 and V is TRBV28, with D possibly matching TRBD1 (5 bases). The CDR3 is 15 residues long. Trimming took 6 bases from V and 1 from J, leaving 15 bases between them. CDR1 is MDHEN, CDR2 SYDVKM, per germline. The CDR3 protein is CASRAGLSRQETQYF. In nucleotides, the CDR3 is TGTGCCAGCAGGGCAGGGCTTTCACGCCAAGAGACCCAGTACTTC.

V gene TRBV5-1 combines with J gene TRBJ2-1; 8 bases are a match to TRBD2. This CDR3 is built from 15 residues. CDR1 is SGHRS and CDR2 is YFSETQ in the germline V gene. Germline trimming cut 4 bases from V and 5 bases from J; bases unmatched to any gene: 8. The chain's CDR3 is CASSLWTSPDNEQFF. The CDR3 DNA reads TGCGCCAGCAGCCTTTGGACTAGCCCCGACAATGAGCAGTTCTTC.

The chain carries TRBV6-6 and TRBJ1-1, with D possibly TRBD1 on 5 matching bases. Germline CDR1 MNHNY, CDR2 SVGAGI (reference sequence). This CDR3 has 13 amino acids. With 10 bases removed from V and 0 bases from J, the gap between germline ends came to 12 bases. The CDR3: CATQGLLNTEAFF. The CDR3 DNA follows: TGTGCCACTCAGGGACTGTTGAACACTGAAGCTTTCTTT.

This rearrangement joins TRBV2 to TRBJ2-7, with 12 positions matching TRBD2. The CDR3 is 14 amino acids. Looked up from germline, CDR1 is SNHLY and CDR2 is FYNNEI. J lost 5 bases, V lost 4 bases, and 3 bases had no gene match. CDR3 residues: CASSGRLAGDEQYF. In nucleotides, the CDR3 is TGTGCCAGCAGTGGCAGACTAGCGGGAGACGAGCAGTACTTC.

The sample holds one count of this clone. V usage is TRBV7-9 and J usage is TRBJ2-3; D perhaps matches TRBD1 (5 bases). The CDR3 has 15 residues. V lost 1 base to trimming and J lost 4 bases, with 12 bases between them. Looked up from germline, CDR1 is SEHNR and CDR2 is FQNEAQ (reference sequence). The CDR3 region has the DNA TGTGCCAGCAGCTTAGGAGCCAGGGTTGCAGATACGCAGTATTTT. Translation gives CASSLGARVADTQYF.

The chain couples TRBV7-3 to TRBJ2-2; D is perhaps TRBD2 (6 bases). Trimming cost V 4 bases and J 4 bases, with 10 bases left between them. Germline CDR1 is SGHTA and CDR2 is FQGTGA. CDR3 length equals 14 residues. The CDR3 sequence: CASSSNGGTGELFF. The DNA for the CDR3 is TGTGCCAGCAGCTCTAACGGGGGCACCGGGGAGCTGTTTTTT.